This TCR beta chain was captured by sequencing in a study of T cell responses to AZD1222 COVID-19 vaccine. As to this clone: The antigen remains unidentified.

Study conclusions and caveats: It should be noted that donors were predominantly white British and more often female, and clonal diversity was possibly underestimated.

Measured with immunoSEQ multiplex PCR; TCRdb has only the in-frame clones, and not every one. The table lists 140,000 to 150,000 clones, around nine tenths of them singletons. Deletions cut 5 bases from V and 1 base from J, with 8 bases between. CDR1 is SQVTM, CDR2 ANQGSEA, per germline. The CDR3 loop spans 12 amino acids. This clonotype was obtained from an adult in good health. The chain carries TRBV29-1 and TRBJ2-5; D is unresolved. The source material was peripheral blood, sampled on day 0 of AZD1222 vaccination. This CDR3 is CSVIRVQETQYF. The CDR3 DNA sequence: TGCAGCGTTATACGTGTCCAAGAGACCCAGTACTTC. Full variable domain (rest looked up from reference TRBV29-1 and TRBJ2-5): SAVISQKPSRDICQRGTSLTIQCQVDSQVTMMFWYRQQPGQSLTLIATANQGSEATYESGFVIDKFPISRPNLTFSTLTVSNMSPEDSSIYLCSVIRVQETQYFGPGTRLLVL.